The rows below give T cell receptor beta chains drawn from one sample of a study of identical twins. TCRdb used MiXCR to reprocess the 5' RACE reads, holding one entry per CDR3 protein. The data show fewer than 250,000 distinct CDR3 sequences, around 8.1% seen once. This same sample was also part of a study on yellow fever vaccine responses in identical twins.

What was sequenced was memory (CD45RO+) T cells sorted from blood. The receptors originated from a woman between 18 and 30 years old in good health. Both conserved end residues are part of each CDR3. The order of the fields is J gene, D gene, V gene, clone size, CDR3 DNA, CDR3 protein. A D gene is named only where the DNA matches it firmly. Clone size appears in some rows only: once, few, many, or a class for an expanded clone.

TRBJ2-5 | . | TRBV18 | . | TGTGCCAGCTCACCGTTTCGGACAGAGAAAGAGACCCAGTACTTC | CASSPFRTEKETQYF
TRBJ2-5 | . | TRBV19 | . | TGTGCCAGTCAATCTTACGGGGGCGGTGGAGAGACCCAGTACTTC | CASQSYGGGGETQYF
TRBJ2-3 | . | TRBV5-1 | many | TGCGCCAGCAGCTTGGCAGGGAGGCGCACAGATACGCAGTATTTT | CASSLAGRRTDTQYF
TRBJ1-1 | . | TRBV29-1 | many | TGCAGCGCCCTCGAGGATCCTGAAGCTTTCTTT | CSALEDPEAFF
TRBJ2-4 | . | TRBV18 | many | TGTGCCAGCTCACCGGAGGGTTCGGCCAAAAACATTCAGTACTTC | CASSPEGSAKNIQYF
TRBJ2-1 | . | TRBV12-3/TRBV12-4 | many | TGTGCCAGCAGACGGAGGGAATACAATGAGCAGTTCTTC | CASRRREYNEQFF
TRBJ2-1 | . | TRBV6-1 | many | TGTGCCAGCAGACATGGCTCCTACAATGAGCAGTTCTTC | CASRHGSYNEQFF
TRBJ1-6 | . | TRBV28 | many | TGTGCCAGCAGCCCGATTACAGGGCCCAATTCACCCCTCCACTTT | CASSPITGPNSPLHF
TRBJ2-2 | . | TRBV5-1 | many | TGCGCCAGTCAGCCTCCTAACGGGGAGCTGTTTTTT | CASQPPNGELFF
TRBJ2-1 | . | TRBV29-1 | many | TGCAGCGGGAGTATGGTGGCAGGGGGAGGGAGCTCCTACAATGAGCAGTTCTTC | CSGSMVAGGGSSYNEQFF
TRBJ2-3 | TRBD1 | TRBV5-1 | few | TGCGCCAGCAGCTTGATGGGACAGCCTAGCACAGATACGCAGTATTTT | CASSLMGQPSTDTQYF
TRBJ1-3 | . | TRBV6-1 | many | TGTGCCAGCAGTGAAGAAGAGAGCTCTGGAAACACCATATATTTT | CASSEEESSGNTIYF
TRBJ2-3 | TRBD2 | TRBV5-1 | many | TGCGCCAGCAGCTTTAGCGGGAGAGAGGCAGATACGCAGTATTTT | CASSFSGREADTQYF
TRBJ2-2 | TRBD2 | TRBV7-6 | few | TGTGCCAGCAGCTTAGGCACTAGCGGGAGCACCGGGGAGCTGTTTTTT | CASSLGTSGSTGELFF
TRBJ1-1 | . | TRBV5-1 | medium-sized | TGCGCCAGCAGCTTGGCGGTCCAGGGTATTTGGGGGACTGAAGCTTTCTTT | CASSLAVQGIWGTEAFF
TRBJ2-3 | TRBD2 | TRBV6-4 | . | TGTGCCAGCAGTGACCGAGCGGGGGGAGGCACAGATACGCAGTATTTT | CASSDRAGGGTDTQYF
TRBJ2-5 | . | TRBV5-1 | few | TGCGCCAGCAGCTTGGCCACAAGCGAGGGGACCCAGTACTTC | CASSLATSEGTQYF
TRBJ2-5 | TRBD1 | TRBV20-1 | many | TGCAGTGCTAGAGATTACGACAGGGGGCGCCAAGAGACCCAGTACTTC | CSARDYDRGRQETQYF
TRBJ2-2 | . | TRBV20-1 | many | TGCAGTGCTAGTCGTACAGGGAGGTGGGGCGGGGAGCTGTTTTTT | CSASRTGRWGGELFF
TRBJ2-5 | . | TRBV10-3 | few | TGTGCCATCAGTGAGTCCGGGCAGGGATGGGAGACCCAGTACTTC | CAISESGQGWETQYF
TRBJ2-1 | . | TRBV7-3 | . | TGTGCCAGCAGCTTAGAGGCATGGCAGGGACAGTTCTTC | CASSLEAWQGQFF
TRBJ2-1 | . | TRBV21-1 | . | TGTGCCAGCAGCAGGGGTAGGGGGCGCGTCCGGAATGAGCAGTTCTTC | CASSRGRGRVRNEQFF
TRBJ2-3 | TRBD1 | TRBV5-1 | many | TGCGCCAGCAGCGACAGGGCTACAGATACGCAGTATTTT | CASSDRATDTQYF
TRBJ1-5 | . | TRBV4-1 | . | TGCGCCAGCAGCCAGGGGATTTTGGGCAATCAGCCCCAGCATTTT | CASSQGILGNQPQHF
TRBJ2-3 | TRBD2 | TRBV10-3 | many | TGTGCCATCAGTGATGGGATAGCGGGATCCACAGATACGCAGTATTTT | CAISDGIAGSTDTQYF
TRBJ2-5 | . | TRBV4-3 | many | TGCGCCAGCAGCCAGTCGTTTTCCCTAAGAGAGACCCAGTACTTC | CASSQSFSLRETQYF
TRBJ2-1 | . | TRBV20-1 | few | TGCAGTGCTAGAGATCTGGGGCGGAGCCCCTCCTACAATGAGCAGTTCTTC | CSARDLGRSPSYNEQFF
TRBJ2-1 | . | TRBV25-1 | few | TGTGCCAGCAGTGAATTGGCAGAAAACAATGAGCAGTTCTTC | CASSELAENNEQFF
TRBJ2-1 | TRBD2 | TRBV5-1 | many | TGCGCCAGCAGCTTAGGGACTAGCGGAAACAATGAGCAGTTCTTC | CASSLGTSGNNEQFF
TRBJ1-1 | TRBD1 | TRBV7-2 | few | TGTGCCAGCAGCTCCCGGGACAGGGGGAAACCTGAAGCTTTCTTT | CASSSRDRGKPEAFF
TRBJ2-5 | TRBD2 | TRBV4-3 | . | TGCGCCAGCAGCCGGACGACTAGCGGGGAAGAGACCCAGTACTTC | CASSRTTSGEETQYF